The rows below give T cell receptor beta chains drawn from one sample of a study of cytotoxic CD8 clonotypes in ibrutinib-treated CLL. The table came from immunoSEQ multiplex PCR; TCRdb's copy has only in-frame clones and leaves some out. Of tens of thousands of clones listed, approximately 53% are singletons. The sequences come from PBMCs, collected after 12 months of ibrutinib treatment. The receptors derive from a human donor with chronic lymphocytic leukemia. Both conserved end residues are part of each CDR3. D genes are given only for firm matches. Rows give clone size only sometimes, using once, few, many, or a class for an expanded clone.

CDR3 length	V gene	D gene	clone size	J gene	CDR3 protein	CDR3 DNA
13	TRBV10-3	.	few	TRBJ2-7	CAISERQNYEQYF	TGTGCCATCAGTGAACGGCAGAACTACGAGCAGTACTTC
14	TRBV5-1	.	.	TRBJ2-5	CASSLGPSQETQYF	TGCGCCAGCAGCTTGGGGCCTAGCCAAGAGACCCAGTACTTC
14	TRBV4-1	.	.	TRBJ2-7	CASSQDLYSGEQYF	TGCGCCAGCAGCCAAGATCTCTATTCCGGCGAGCAGTACTTC
19	TRBV4-1	.	.	TRBJ1-5	CASSQDLFGLIKGNQPQHF	TGCGCCAGCAGCCAAGACCTTTTCGGCCTCATCAAGGGCAATCAGCCCCAGCATTTT
12	TRBV2	.	few	TRBJ2-1	CASSTQGNEQFF	TGTGCCAGCAGTACGCAGGGAAATGAGCAGTTCTTC
15	TRBV2	TRBD1	few	TRBJ2-7	CASSRRGQGTDEQYF	TGTGCCAGCAGCCGCCGGGGACAGGGGACGGACGAGCAGTACTTC
12	TRBV10-1	TRBD2	.	TRBJ2-7	CASSGTSGEQYF	TGCGCCAGCAGCGGGACTAGCGGCGAGCAGTACTTC
13	TRBV7-7	.	few	TRBJ1-1	CASSSREGTEAFF	TGTGCTAGCAGCTCCAGGGAGGGAACTGAAGCTTTCTTT
13	TRBV2	.	.	TRBJ2-4	CASRPGRGDIQYF	TGTGCCAGCAGACCAGGCAGAGGAGACATTCAGTACTTC
15	TRBV5-1	.	.	TRBJ2-3	CASSIRPGVEDTQYF	TGCGCCAGCTCCATTCGACCGGGAGTGGAAGATACGCAGTATTTT
16	TRBV18	.	.	TRBJ2-1	CASSPAGYDSYNEQFF	TGTGCCAGCTCACCCGCGGGATACGATTCCTACAATGAGCAGTTCTTC
15	TRBV9	TRBD2	.	TRBJ2-7	CASSVGSGFAYEQYF	TGTGCCAGCAGCGTGGGTAGCGGGTTCGCCTACGAGCAGTACTTC
16	TRBV5-4	.	.	TRBJ2-1	CASSLRGGRSYNEQFF	TGTGCCAGCAGCTTAAGGGGAGGTCGCTCCTACAATGAGCAGTTCTTC
16	TRBV5-6	.	few	TRBJ2-2	CASSYLAGVGTGELFF	TGTGCCAGCAGCTACCTGGCTGGAGTGGGCACCGGGGAGCTGTTTTTT
11	TRBV28	.	few	TRBJ2-3	CASSRGYTQYF	TGTGCCAGCAGTAGGGGCTATACGCAGTATTTT
16	TRBV10-3	.	few	TRBJ2-2	CAIKGGTGALAGELFF	TGTGCCATCAAAGGGGGGACCGGAGCATTGGCCGGGGAGCTGTTTTTT
16	TRBV18	TRBD1	.	TRBJ2-5	CASSPDRGMRQETQYF	TGTGCCAGCTCACCAGACAGGGGGATGAGGCAAGAGACCCAGTACTTC
16	TRBV6-6	.	.	TRBJ1-5	CASKETGGRSNQPQHF	TGTGCCAGCAAAGAGACGGGGGGTAGGAGCAATCAGCCCCAGCATTTT
15	TRBV7-9	.	few	TRBJ2-7	CASSADRDGGYEQYF	TGTGCCAGCAGCGCAGACCGGGACGGTGGATACGAGCAGTACTTC
18	TRBV2	TRBD1	.	TRBJ1-1	CASSLEGTGGFMNTEAFF	TGTGCCAGCAGCTTGGAGGGGACAGGGGGTTTCATGAACACTGAAGCTTTCTTT
17	TRBV11-2	.	.	TRBJ1-4	CASSPMVPAQGNEKLFF	TGTGCCAGCAGCCCAATGGTCCCCGCGCAGGGGAATGAAAAACTGTTTTTT
14	TRBV25-1	.	once	TRBJ2-2	CASSEYRDTGELFF	TGTGCCAGCAGTGAATACAGGGACACCGGGGAGCTGTTTTTT
12	TRBV29-1	.	.	TRBJ2-1	CSVAQGYNEQFF	TGCAGCGTAGCACAGGGTTACAATGAGCAGTTCTTC
12	TRBV15	TRBD1	.	TRBJ2-1	CATSYRDRGEFF	TGTGCCACCAGCTACCGGGACAGGGGGGAGTTCTTC
17	TRBV5-4	TRBD2	many	TRBJ2-3	CASSLAPGLAATDTQYF	TGTGCCAGCAGCTTGGCCCCGGGACTAGCGGCTACAGATACGCAGTATTTT
15	TRBV27	TRBD1	few	TRBJ1-5	CASSLTGGGNQPQHF	TGTGCCAGCAGTCTTACAGGGGGAGGCAATCAGCCCCAGCATTTT
14	TRBV29-1	.	few	TRBJ2-7	CSVEGRGPTYEQYF	TGCAGCGTTGAAGGCAGGGGCCCTACCTACGAGCAGTACTTC
13	TRBV29-1	TRBD1	.	TRBJ2-3	CSVEDRGTDTQYF	TGCAGCGTGGAGGACAGGGGCACAGATACGCAGTATTTT
15	TRBV7-2	.	few	TRBJ1-5	CASSLVAAGDQPQHF	TGTGCCAGCAGCTTAGTGGCCGCAGGGGATCAGCCCCAGCATTTT
16	TRBV27	.	.	TRBJ2-2	CASSLGAGIFTGELFF	TGTGCCAGCAGTTTGGGGGCAGGGATATTCACCGGGGAGCTGTTTTTT
14	TRBV28	TRBD1	.	TRBJ2-7	CASTSLGQGYEQYF	TGTGCCAGCACCAGCTTAGGACAGGGTTACGAGCAGTACTTC
14	TRBV6-1	.	.	TRBJ1-6	CASRGVSYNSPLHF	TGTGCCAGCAGGGGCGTATCATATAATTCACCCCTCCACTTT
14	TRBV25-1	TRBD2	.	TRBJ2-7	CASRTAGDHYEQYF	TGTGCCAGCCGTACAGCGGGAGATCACTACGAGCAGTACTTC
16	TRBV4-1	.	few	TRBJ1-3	CASSQDPGSSGNTIYF	TGCGCCAGCAGCCAGGACCCAGGGAGCTCTGGAAACACCATATATTTT
16	TRBV28	TRBD2	.	TRBJ2-7	CASSRETSGVRYEQYF	TGTGCCAGCAGTAGAGAAACTAGCGGGGTTCGCTACGAGCAGTACTTC